The 6 T cell receptor beta chains below all came from one sample that was sequenced in a study of shared T cell receptors in the human thymus (dated by TCRdb to about 2021). Library preparation was by the immunoSEQ multiplex PCR assay. Entries here come from immuneACCESS through TCRdb and include only in-frame sequences with V and J called. Some clones fail to appear in such tables; in the studies checked, an unresolved V gene covers under half of the shortfall, and the cause of the remainder is unknown. The sample table shows hundreds of thousands of clones, and 88% are seen once. Around 0.0099% of the sample is held by the ten biggest clonotypes. In addition, the sample was reused for a study of human thymus T cells.

Sequencing was carried out using thymocytes. The receptors were gathered from a boy under two years old with a congenital heart defect. Donor details come from another sample of the same person, matched by shared clones.

This clone occurred once. V and J are TRBV6-1 and TRBJ2-7; TRBD2 matches 11 bases. Trimming took 6 bases from V and 4 from J; bases not matched to a gene: 2. The CDR3 loop spans 13 amino acids. Germline V CDR1 and CDR2: MNHNS, SASEGT. CDR3 residues: CASRLAGGYEQYF. In DNA, the CDR3 is TGTGCCAGCAGGCTAGCGGGAGGTTACGAGCAGTACTTC.

This chain connects TRBV19 to TRBJ1-1; TRBD1 aligns across 7 bases. Unmatched junction bases numbered 6, after V lost 8 bases and J lost 3 bases. Germline V gives CDR1 LNHDA, CDR2 SQIVND (reference sequence). The CDR3 runs to 13 residues. CDR3 amino acids: CASVDRVYTEAFF. In DNA form, the CDR3 reads TGTGCCAGTGTAGACAGGGTGTACACTGAAGCTTTCTTT.

This chain uses TRBV6-6 with TRBJ2-4, with TRBD1 matching 9 bases. After removal of 8 bases from V and 12 bases from J, the junction contained 11 bases not matched to a gene. Germline CDR1 is MNHNY and CDR2 is SVGAGI (reference sequence). The CDR3 consists of 13 residues. CDR3 in DNA: TGTGCCAGCGGTCCGGGACAGGGATTTGGTCAGTACTTC. It codes for CASGPGQGFGQYF.

This chain joins TRBV7-8 and TRBJ1-3; 7 positions agree with TRBD1. The CDR3 runs 20 residues. The J segment lost 0 bases and the V segment lost 6 bases, leaving 20 bases of the junction unmatched. Per germline, CDR1 SGHVS and CDR2 FQNEAQ. CDR3 region: CASRSQGQDTNPDSGNTIYF. DNA of the CDR3: TGTGCCAGCAGATCACAAGGACAGGACACCAATCCCGACTCTGGAAACACCATATATTTT.

The rearrangement joins TRBV6-4 to TRBJ1-5; D not resolved. V lost 8 bases and J lost 2, with 10 bases in between. The germline gives CDR1 MRHNA, CDR2 SNTAGT. The CDR3 spans 13 residues. CDR3 amino acids: CASVSPGNQPQHF. The CDR3, as DNA: TGTGCCAGCGTTAGTCCCGGCAATCAGCCCCAGCATTTT.

This clone was recorded only once. This sequence joins TRBV15 and TRBJ2-5, with D maybe TRBD1 (6 bases). The CDR3 runs 18 residues. V was cut by 5 bases and J by 1 base, with 23 bases left in between. Germline CDR1 reads LNHNV; CDR2 reads YYDKDF (reference sequence). This CDR3 reads CATSPSPTRGNLQETQYF. CDR3 DNA: TGTGCCACCAGCCCCAGCCCCACGAGGGGGAACCTCCAAGAGACCCAGTACTTC.